The T cell receptor (beta chain) described here comes from a study of cytomegalovirus exposure and HLA in healthy donors. Study-level points and caveats: It was in a later analysis that TCR association rates were seen to vary by HLA locus, highest for DRB1 and lowest for HLA-C. Among CMV-associated TCR beta chains, most appeared HLA-restricted in a later analysis.

The PCR ran on 60 Vbeta and 13 Jbeta primers. In the authors' methods: Approximately 9.9 million shared chains were among the 65 million to 85 million unique TCR beta chains that a later analysis counted. Produced via immunoSEQ multiplex PCR; TCRdb's table is partial and in-frame only. Clone size and the V and J calls come from that table; the DNA yielded D and trimming. Of some 52,000 clones listed, approximately 72% are singletons. This CDR3 region has 18 residues. CDR1 and CDR2 (germline): SGHVS, FQNEAQ. V was pared by 5 bases and J by 7 bases, with 19 bases of the junction left unmatched. In its sample, this clone was seen a few times. Its target is not known.

This receptor was identified in a woman aged 45 to 65 in good health and CMV-seronegative. The chain couples TRBV7-8 to TRBJ2-1; 8 bases match TRBD2. The sequencing sample was made of PBMCs. This CDR3 reads CASSPPLREAGVGNEQFF. CDR3 nucleotide sequence: TGTGCCAGCAGCCCGCCCCTCCGGGAAGCGGGAGTGGGGAATGAGCAGTTCTTC.